The T cell receptor (beta chain) under discussion was sequenced for a study of beta chain features in type 1 diabetes. Of the isolated RNA, all was reverse transcribed, and so the sequenced material was expressed TCRB transcripts. TCRdb keeps only in-frame clones here, not all; method: immunoSEQ multiplex PCR. Here the sample spans a few hundred thousand clones, about 15% being singletons. Trimming stripped 3 bases from V and 0 bases from J, with 7 bases between. CDR3 length: 14 amino acids. In germline, CDR1 is ENHRY, CDR2 SYGVKD. Study-wide results and caveats: Diminished insertions and augmented deletions at VDJ junctions characterized type 1 diabetes patients. Within patients, naive, central memory and Treg TCRB repertoires seemed more similar than within healthy donors.

This clone was observed a handful of times. Antigen: not known. Central memory, naive, regulatory and stem cell-like memory CD4+ cells were sorted by CD45RO/CCR7/CD25/CD127/CD95/CD27. All sorted populations exceeded 95% purity. Sequencing used naive CD4+ T cells from blood. This chain connects TRBV10-3 to TRBJ2-3, with TRBD1 as a possible D gene (5 bases). The clonotype originates from a young man in good health. The CDR3 DNA reads TGTGCCATCAGTGAAGGGGCTAGCACAGATACGCAGTATTTT. Amino acid sequence: CAISEGASTDTQYF.